This TCR beta chain was documented in a study of T cell responses to AZD1222 COVID-19 vaccine. Study results and limitations: It was only after the peak T cell response that any repertoires were sampled.

Clones were read by immunoSEQ multiplex PCR, and TCRdb kept only the in-frame ones, dropping some. This sample has about 99,000 clones, with roughly nine tenths found just once. The CDR3 extends over 13 amino acids. In germline, CDR1 is SQVTM, CDR2 ANQGSEA. V was clipped by 6 bases and J by 7 bases, with 15 bases between them. Note on this clone: Its antigen remains unknown.

This sample comprised peripheral blood, obtained 28 days after the second AZD1222 dose. The rearrangement links TRBV29-1 to TRBJ1-4; possible D gene TRBD1, 5 bases. The receptor was isolated from an adult who received the AZD1222 COVID-19 vaccine. CDR3 DNA sequence: TGCAGCGTGGTGGGGCCGCTTGGTGAAAAACTGTTTTTT. This codes for CSVVGPLGEKLFF.